This T cell receptor beta chain was recovered during a study of control samples from healthy donors and cancer patients. This CDR3 has 15 amino acids. CDR1 is SGHRS and CDR2 is YFSETQ in the germline V gene. V shed 0 bases, J shed 5 bases, and the junction held 4 bases outside the gene matches. The table came from immunoSEQ multiplex PCR; TCRdb's copy has only in-frame clones and leaves some out. The sample lists 150,000 to 200,000 clones, around 88% occurring once. Specimen: blood. The sequence derives from a woman aged 30 to 39 in good health. V usage is TRBV5-1 and J usage is TRBJ2-5; TRBD2 agrees at 10 bases. CDR3 loop: CASSLGAGGPETQYF. The CDR3 DNA sequence: TGCGCCAGCAGCTTGGGAGCGGGGGGGCCGGAGACCCAGTACTTC. Drawing the rest from reference TRBV5-1 and TRBJ2-5, the complete variable domain is KAGVTQTPRYLIKTRGQQVTLSCSPISGHRSVSWYQQTPGQGLQFLFEYFSETQRNKGNFPGRFSGRQFSNSRSEMNVSTLELGDSALYLCASSLGAGGPETQYFGPGTRLLVL.